Below are 5 T cell receptor beta chains sequenced from a single sample in a study of regulatory T cells in long-lasting Graves disease. CDR3 regions were amplified by Arm-PCR using iRepertoire HTBI primers to build TCR beta libraries. Each CDR3 protein gets one entry after TCRdb re-called the multiplex PCR reads with MiXCR. The sample holds around 430,000 distinct CDR3 sequences; under 25% are singletons and the top ten take around 12%. Time point given: persistent/refractory GD, antithyroid drugs over 5 years with positive TRAb. PBMC-derived RNA was used for the TCR library. Material: peripheral blood mononuclear cells (PBMCs), obtained when the disease was refractory, from a patient treated with antithyroid drugs. Every receptor here comes from a female donor with Graves disease.

This clonotype was detected many times. V and J are TRBV12-3 or TRBV12-4 and TRBJ1-5; unclear D gene. The CDR3 is made up of 13 amino acids. V was shortened by 6 bases and J by 10 bases, with 16 bases between the two germline ends. CDR3 nucleotides: TGTGCCAGCAGCGGACGGTGGGGTTATCCCCAGCATTTT. Amino acids: CASSGRWGYPQHF.

V is TRBV7-8 and J is TRBJ1-5; D not resolved. V lost 0 bases, J lost 3 bases, and 12 bases lay in between. CDR3 length equals 16 residues. Germline V gene data show CDR1 as SGHVS and CDR2 as FQNEAQ. For the CDR3, the DNA is TGTGCCAGCAGCTTAGCCCCCCAAGGGAACAATCAGCCCCAGCATTTT. Its protein product is CASSLAPQGNNQPQHF.

This clonotype was counted once. This likely came from a read error, as a far larger clone is one base away. The genes are TRBV7-8 and TRBJ1-2; 9 bases agree with TRBD1. This CDR3 is built from 12 residues. The V gene's germline CDR1 is SGHVS and CDR2 FQNEAQ. The CDR3 reads CASSTGGYGYAF. The CDR3 nucleotides read TGTGCCAGCAGCACAGGGGGCTATGGCTACGCCTTC.

This clonotype was seen more than once but under ten times. CDR3 nucleotides: TGTGCCAGCAGTTGGGGTGGGACAGCGTCCTACGAGCAGTACTTC. This translates into CASSWGGTASYEQYF. The J gene is TRBJ2-7, the V gene TRBV27; 7 bases are a match to TRBD1. CDR1 is MNHEY and CDR2 is SMNVEV in the germline V gene (reference sequence). The CDR3 is 15 residues long. Unmatched junction bases numbered 7, after V lost 4 bases and J lost 1 base.

The chain has TRBV20-1 and TRBJ2-5, with no clear D. CDR1 DFQATT and CDR2 SNEGSKA come from the germline V gene (reference sequence). The CDR3 sequence is 12 residues long. Trimming shortened V by 6 bases and J by 3 bases, and 11 bases separated the two germline ends. CDR3 region: CSAGLKEETQYF. In DNA form, the CDR3 reads TGCAGTGCAGGGTTGAAGGAAGAGACCCAGTACTTC.